Listed here are 2 T cell receptor beta chains from one sample, sequenced in a study of cytomegalovirus exposure and HLA in healthy donors (dated by TCRdb to 2016 to 2017). Library preparation was by the immunoSEQ multiplex PCR assay. For the multiplex PCR, a mixture combining 60 forward primers for TCR Vbeta segments and 13 reverse primers for TCR Jbeta segments was used. The source is immuneACCESS, and TCRdb retained only in-frame sequences with V and J called. Part of the clones is not carried over; for the studies checked, unresolved V genes explain less than half of this, and the remainder is unexplained. The sample records about 160,000 clones, approximately 85% of which are singletons. Around 0.97% of the sample lies in the top ten. Input material: PBMCs. The receptors come from a girl aged 2 to 9 in good health and CMV-seropositive.

This chain uses TRBV7-3 with TRBJ2-2; 9 positions agree with TRBD2. Germline CDR1 reads SGHTA; CDR2 reads FQGTGA. CDR3 length equals 16 residues. With V trimmed by 5 bases and J by 6 bases, 10 bases remained unmatched. The CDR3 spells CASSPKGTSPSGELFF. The CDR3 region has the DNA TGTGCCAGCAGCCCCAAGGGGACTAGCCCTTCCGGGGAGCTGTTTTTT.

This chain joins TRBV30 and TRBJ2-1; TRBD2 might be the D (6 bases). V was clipped by 3 bases and J by 4 bases, with 10 bases between them. This CDR3 spans 13 amino acids. Per germline, CDR1 GTSNPN and CDR2 SVGIG (reference sequence). CDR3 region: CAWRREAYNEQFF. CDR3 DNA: TGTGCCTGGAGGAGGGAGGCTTACAATGAGCAGTTCTTC.